Following are 18 T cell receptor beta chains from one sample sequenced in a study of beta chain features in type 1 diabetes. The entirety of the isolated RNA underwent reverse transcription, so expressed TCRB transcripts were sequenced. The table came from immunoSEQ multiplex PCR; TCRdb's copy has only in-frame clones and leaves some out. The table has 150,000 to 170,000 clones, 7.5% to 10% seen once. Sequenced: central memory CD4+ T cells from blood. The receptors here all came from a man between 18 and 35 years old in good health.

This clone was observed a handful of times. V gene TRBV15 combines with J gene TRBJ1-2; D might be TRBD1 (5 bases). Germline V gene data show CDR1 as LNHNV and CDR2 as YYDKDF (reference sequence). Trimming removed 1 base from V and 6 bases from J, with 12 bases in between. The CDR3 loop spans 14 amino acids. CDR3 residues: CATSRGVEGHGYTF. For the CDR3, the DNA is TGTGCCACCAGCAGAGGGGTGGAGGGGCATGGCTACACCTTC.

There are a few counts of this clone. The J gene is TRBJ1-2, the V gene TRBV6-6, with 12 bases that match TRBD1. Per germline, CDR1 MNHNY and CDR2 SVGAGI (reference sequence). This CDR3 spans 15 amino acids. V lost 4 bases, J lost 7 bases, and 7 bases stayed unmatched. The CDR3 DNA reads as TGTGCCAGCAGTTCCCTGGGACAGGGGGCAGGTGGCTACACCTTC. It translates to CASSSLGQGAGGYTF.

This clone turned up a few times. Other DNA sequences from this sample encode an identical CDR3 as well. The V call is TRBV20-1, the J call TRBJ2-1, with D unresolved. From germline, CDR1 is DFQATT and CDR2 SNEGSKA (reference sequence). This CDR3 contains 10 residues. V lost 5 bases and J lost 8, with 7 bases in between. As DNA, the CDR3 is TGCAGTGCTCGTCGTGATGAGCAGTTCTTC. Protein product: CSARRDEQFF.

V gene TRBV29-1 combines with J gene TRBJ1-1; 7 bases match TRBD1. V lost 6 bases and J lost 4; bases outside the gene matches: 14. The germline V gene has CDR1 SQVTM and CDR2 ANQGSEA. CDR3 length: 15 amino acids. The CDR3 loop is CSVTDRVLGFTEAFF. The CDR3 nucleotides are TGCAGCGTCACCGACAGGGTCTTGGGGTTCACTGAAGCTTTCTTT.

The chain has TRBV6-5 and TRBJ2-3; D possibly corresponds to TRBD2 (6 bases). The V gene lost 0 bases and the J gene lost 2 bases, with 9 bases spanning the gap. The germline CDR1 and CDR2 sequences are MNHEY and SVGAGI. This CDR3 is built from 15 residues. The CDR3 loop is CASSYSGLFTDTQYF. CDR3 DNA sequence: TGTGCCAGCAGTTACTCGGGACTTTTCACAGATACGCAGTATTTT.

This clone was observed a few times. The rearrangement uses TRBV7-9 and TRBJ1-2, with TRBD1 matching over 8 bases. The V gene end was trimmed by 5 bases and the J gene end by 4 bases; junction bases not matched to a gene: 9. The CDR3 contains 15 residues. Per germline, CDR1 SEHNR and CDR2 FQNEAQ (reference sequence). The CDR3 region is CASSTSQGASYGYTF. The CDR3 region has the DNA TGTGCCAGCAGCACCAGTCAGGGGGCGAGCTATGGCTACACCTTC.

V gene TRBV29-1 combines with J gene TRBJ2-3; 12 nucleotides match TRBD1. V dropped 4 bases and J dropped 6; count of bases not matched to a gene: 8. The CDR3 covers 15 residues. The germline V gene has CDR1 SQVTM and CDR2 ANQGSEA. Here the CDR3 DNA reads TGCAGCGTTGGGGGGGGGACAGGGGGCCTCGATACGCAGTATTTT. Encoded protein: CSVGGGTGGLDTQYF.

This clone was seen only once. This chain joins TRBV28 and TRBJ2-3; maybe TRBD2 (7 bases). CDR1 and CDR2 from the germline V gene are MDHEN and SYDVKM. This CDR3 is 15 amino acids long. V was pared by 5 bases and J by 2 bases, with 14 bases between. CDR3 DNA: TGTGCCAGCAGTGGGGAGGGGACACACACAGATACGCAGTATTTT. Translated, it gives CASSGEGTHTDTQYF. The full variable domain, its missing parts supplied by reference TRBV28 and TRBJ2-3, is DVKVTQSSRYLVKRTGEKVFLECVQDMDHENMFWYRQDPGLGLRLIYFSYDVKMKEKGDIPEGYSVSREKKERFSLILESASTNQTSMYLCASSGEGTHTDTQYFGPGTRLTVL.

V usage is TRBV6-1 and J usage is TRBJ2-3; 9 nucleotides match TRBD1. Germline lookup yields CDR1 MNHNS and CDR2 SASEGT. The length of the CDR3 is 17 residues. V lost 4 bases and J lost 3; bases outside the gene matches: 11. The CDR3 reads CASSAVNGGTGTDTQYF. CDR3 nucleotides: TGTGCCAGCAGTGCCGTGAACGGGGGGACAGGGACAGATACGCAGTATTTT.

The sample holds a few counts of this clone. The chain has TRBV5-1 and TRBJ1-2, with D hard to call. The germline CDR1 and CDR2 sequences are SGHRS and YFSETQ. The V end lost 0 bases, the J end lost 7 bases, and 13 bases lay between the germline ends. The CDR3 extends over 14 amino acids. The CDR3 DNA reads TGCGCCAGCAGCTTGGGAGTTCCGGAGGCTGGCTACACCTTC. This encodes CASSLGVPEAGYTF.

This clone was recorded at least ten times. V usage is TRBV7-9 and J usage is TRBJ2-2; D uncertain. This CDR3 contains 14 residues. The germline V gene has CDR1 SEHNR and CDR2 FQNEAQ (reference sequence). Trimming took off 4 bases at V and 1 base at J, with 7 bases between the two ends. CDR3 coding DNA: TGTGCCAGCAGCTCCCCGGGGAACACCGGGGAGCTGTTTTTT. Translating gives CASSSPGNTGELFF.

This clone showed up many times. The V and J genes are TRBV4-1 and TRBJ2-7, with 7 bases aligning to TRBD2. This CDR3 is 15 amino acids long. V trimming: 0 bases; J trimming: 6 bases; junction bases outside the gene matches: 8. Germline CDR1 reads MGHRA; CDR2 reads YSYEKL. CDR3 coding DNA: TGCGCCAGCAGCCAAGATCTGATGGGAGGGATCGAGCAGTACTTC. Its translation is CASSQDLMGGIEQYF.

This chain connects TRBV5-1 to TRBJ1-2; TRBD1 agrees at 9 bases. The ends lost 3 bases at V and 9 bases at J; junction bases unmatched: 9. There are 14 residues in the CDR3. The germline V gene has CDR1 SGHRS and CDR2 YFSETQ. The CDR3 sequence is CASSWGTGTVSYTF. The CDR3 bases are TGCGCCAGCAGCTGGGGGACAGGGACTGTTAGCTACACCTTC. The full variable domain, in which reference TRBV5-1 and TRBJ1-2 provide the parts outside the CDR3, is KAGVTQTPRYLIKTRGQQVTLSCSPISGHRSVSWYQQTPGQGLQFLFEYFSETQRNKGNFPGRFSGRQFSNSRSEMNVSTLELGDSALYLCASSWGTGTVSYTFGSGTRLTVV.

The table lists this clone with many counts. The chain joins TRBV7-2 to TRBJ2-3; weak D call: TRBD1 (5 bases). The CDR3 totals 13 residues. The V gene's germline CDR1 is SGHTA and CDR2 FQGNSA. Trimming took 6 bases from V and 2 from J, leaving 9 bases between them. The CDR3 spells CASRGPSTDTQYF. Written as DNA, the CDR3 is TGTGCCAGCAGGGGGCCATCCACAGATACGCAGTATTTT.

This clone was seen only a few times. The chain combines TRBV7-3 with TRBJ2-5, with 13 bases lining up with TRBD2. CDR1 is SGHTA, CDR2 FQGTGA, per germline. The trim removed 6 bases at V and 5 bases at J, leaving 6 bases unmatched. The CDR3 loop spans 15 amino acids. Here the CDR3 DNA reads TGTGCCAGCAGTCGACTAGCGGGAGGTGGGGAGACCCAGTACTTC. Its translation: CASSRLAGGGETQYF.

This clone came up a few times. In DNA, the CDR3 is TGTGCCAGCAGCTTAGCAGGGGCGAACGAGCAGTACTTC. It translates to CASSLAGANEQYF. J is TRBJ2-7 and V is TRBV7-3, with D possibly matching TRBD1 (6 bases). Germline V gene lookup returns CDR1 SGHTA and CDR2 FQGTGA. The V and J ends lost 2 bases and 5 bases respectively, with 10 bases between them. The length of the CDR3 is 13 residues.

This clone has only a few counts. The chain uses TRBV27 and TRBJ2-5; TRBD2 matches at 15 bases. Germline V lookup: CDR1 MNHEY, CDR2 SMNVEV (reference sequence). Trimming removed 3 bases from V and 4 bases from J; junction bases left unmatched: 3. The CDR3 runs to 16 residues. CDR3 bases: TGTGCCAGCAGTTTTGGGACTAGCGGGAGGCGAGAGACCCAGTACTTC. Amino acids: CASSFGTSGRRETQYF.

The chain carries TRBV28 and TRBJ2-1; 12 positions match TRBD2. Germline V CDR1 and CDR2: MDHEN, SYDVKM. The CDR3 spans 16 residues. V trimming: 3 bases; J trimming: 9 bases; junction bases outside the gene matches: 9. CDR3 sequence (DNA): TGTGCCAGCAGTTTTTACACTAGCGGGAGGTATGGTGAGCAGTTCTTC. The encoded protein is CASSFYTSGRYGEQFF.